This T cell receptor (beta chain) appears in the sequencing data of a study of shared clonotypes between healthy human individuals. For the study at large: Donors had three CD4 naive, three CD4 memory, two CD8 naive and one CD8 memory plate apiece. Study findings and constraints: Across a handful of donors, naive CD4 shared 5% to 6.5%, naive CD8 around 3.5%, memory CD4 more than 2%, memory CD8 0.4%.

Looked up from germline, CDR1 is SGHDT and CDR2 is YYEEEE. With 6 bases removed from V and 0 bases from J, the gap between germline ends came to 19 bases. CDR3 length equals 16 residues. About this clone: What it binds is not known.

The protocol was immunoSEQ multiplex PCR, while the TCRdb copy is restricted to in-frame clones and leaves out a portion. The sample includes 1 million to 1.2 million clones, about 72% of them seen just once. Sequences were obtained from memory CD4+ T cells from PBMCs. Subset: CD45RA-negative fraction. The receptor was derived from a man younger than 35 in good health. Some clones in this sample may be carry-over from other donors' samples. The chain joins TRBV5-6 to TRBJ2-7; maybe TRBD2 (6 bases). CDR3 bases: TGTGCCAGCAACTCCTTAACTCGGAGGGACTCCTACGAGCAGTACTTC. It encodes CASNSLTRRDSYEQYF.